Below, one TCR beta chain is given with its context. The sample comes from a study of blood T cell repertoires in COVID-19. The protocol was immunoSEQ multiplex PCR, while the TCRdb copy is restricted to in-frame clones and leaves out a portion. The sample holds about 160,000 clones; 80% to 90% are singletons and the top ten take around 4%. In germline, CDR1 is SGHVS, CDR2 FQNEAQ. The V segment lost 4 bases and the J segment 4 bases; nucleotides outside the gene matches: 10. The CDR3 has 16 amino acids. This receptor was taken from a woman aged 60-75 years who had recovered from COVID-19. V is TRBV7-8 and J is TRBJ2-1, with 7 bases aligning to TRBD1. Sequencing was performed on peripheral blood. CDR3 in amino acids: CASSSPGQSLYNEQFF. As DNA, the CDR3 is TGTGCCAGCAGCTCCCCGGGACAGAGCTTATACAATGAGCAGTTCTTC.